Here is one T cell receptor (beta chain) with its context. Its antigen is not known. Germline-derived CDR1 and CDR2 are SGDLS and YYNGEE. The CDR3 runs to 16 residues. J was trimmed by 0 bases and V by 4 bases; bases with no gene match: 6. This entry is derived from a study of beta chain features in type 1 diabetes. Study-level points and caveats: A definitive answer on HLA type influencing TCRB rearrangement was not reached here. Patients showed naive, central memory and Treg TCRB repertoires that appeared more similar than those of healthy donors.

Expressed TCRB transcripts were sequenced because the isolated RNA had all been reverse transcribed beforehand. Some clones are missing from TCRdb's copy, which holds only in-frame ones; the method was immunoSEQ multiplex PCR. The repertoire consists of 200,000 to 250,000 clones, with roughly 15% occurring once and the leading ten covering about 0.027%. The chain carries TRBV9 and TRBJ2-1; 8 bases agree with TRBD2. This clonotype originated in a middle-aged woman in good health. The sequencing sample was made of naive CD4+ T cells from blood. The CDR3 DNA follows: TGTGCCAGCAGCCTTCGCGGGGGGAGCTCCTACAATGAGCAGTTCTTC. Translation: CASSLRGGSSYNEQFF.